The clone carrying this T cell receptor (beta chain) has a handful of counts. No antigen is known for it. TCRdb keeps only in-frame clones here, not all; method: immunoSEQ multiplex PCR. The table has 110,000 or so clones, more than 75% seen once. The germline V and J ends were trimmed by 1 base and 0 bases, with 13 bases remaining between them. The CDR3 covers 18 residues. CDR1 is LNHDA and CDR2 is SQIVND in the germline V gene (reference sequence). The sample belongs to a study of cytomegalovirus exposure and HLA in healthy donors. The study, taken as a whole, reports: The majority of TCR sequences were rare, yet some public TCRs appeared in many donors. Per published reports, the classifier diagnosed cytomegalovirus status with high specificity and sensitivity. In vitro work confirmed that a few CMV-associated chains recognize CMV antigens.

This TCR derives from a woman in her thirties in good health and CMV-seronegative. The sequencing input was PBMCs. This rearrangement joins TRBV19 to TRBJ2-6; tentatively, D is TRBD1 (6 bases). As DNA, the CDR3 is TGTGCCAGTAGTATAGGAGGACAGCCCACCTCTGGGGCCAACGTCCTGACTTTC. Translated, it gives CASSIGGQPTSGANVLTF.